This T cell receptor (beta chain) was captured in a study of T cells in Graves' hyperthyroidism and ophthalmopathy. In its sample, this clonotype was seen once. Its antigen is not identified. Together with thyroid ultrasound, orbital computed tomography, serum thyroxine and TRAb, clinical symptoms were used for diagnoses. Germline values: CDR1 DFQATT, CDR2 SNEGSKA (reference sequence). Trimming took off 2 bases at V and 0 bases at J, with 16 bases between the two ends. The CDR3 runs 16 residues. General observations from the study: Blood also carried most thyroid clonotypes expanded above 0.001.

Authors of the study amplified TCR beta CDR3 regions from RNA transcripts. The HTBI set primed first-round TCR CDR3 RT-PCR. Each CDR3 protein is one row after TCRdb ran MiXCR on the multiplex PCR reads. The top ten clones hold nearly 8.5% of a sample with about 560,000 distinct CDR3 sequences, around 45% of them seen once. The sequenced sample consisted of peripheral blood or thyroid tissue (not recorded which). The receptor comes from a woman aged 18-35 years with Graves' hyperthyroidism. The genes are TRBV20-1 and TRBJ1-2, with a possible D match to TRBD1 (5 bases). CDR3 sequence: CSARPEVWGANYGYTF. The CDR3, as DNA: TGCAGTGCTAGACCTGAGGTCTGGGGGGCTAACTATGGCTACACCTTC.